These T cell receptor beta chains were read from a single sample in a study of T-cell reconstitution after alpha-beta-depleted transplantation in children. One entry per CDR3 protein results from TCRdb running MiXCR on the PCR reads. The sample includes under 850,000 distinct CDR3 sequences, around 13% of them seen just once. Specimen: PBMCs, collected before TCRalphabeta/CD19-depleted stem cell transplant. The receptors come from a girl aged 2 to 9 with congenital amegakaryocytic thrombocytopenia, due to receive a stem cell transplant. Both conserved end residues are part of each CDR3. A D gene is named only where the DNA matches it firmly. A clone size is listed for some rows: how often the clone was seen (once, few, many), or a class if it is expanded.

CDR3 protein	CDR3 DNA	D gene	V gene	J gene	clone size
CASSVPGLAGVTGELFF	TGTGCCAGCAGCGTACCGGGACTAGCGGGAGTCACCGGGGAGCTGTTTTTT	TRBD2	TRBV7-9	TRBJ2-2	few
CASSLVRSLTKETQYF	TGTGCCAGCAGCTTAGTTCGGAGTTTGACGAAAGAGACCCAGTACTTC	NA	TRBV11-2	TRBJ2-5	few
CASSFSTGPYEQYF	TGCGCCAGCAGCTTTTCGACAGGTCCCTACGAGCAGTACTTC	NA	TRBV5-1	TRBJ2-7	NA
CASSLGMGAPSYNEQFF	TGTGCCAGCAGCTTAGGAATGGGGGCTCCCTCTTACAATGAGCAGTTCTTC	NA	TRBV7-6	TRBJ2-1	NA
CSVDRTELESYGYTF	TGCAGCGTTGACAGGACAGAACTGGAGAGTTATGGCTACACCTTC	NA	TRBV29-1	TRBJ1-2	many
CASSGTAGTDTQYF	TGCGCCAGCTCCGGGACCGCGGGGACAGATACGCAGTATTTT	NA	TRBV10-2	TRBJ2-3	NA
CASSFRRGAGSTDTQYF	TGTGCCAGCAGTTTTCGTAGGGGCGCCGGGAGCACAGATACGCAGTATTTT	NA	TRBV12-3/TRBV12-4	TRBJ2-3	many
CASSLVPGTGHEQYF	TGTGCCAGCAGCTTAGTGCCCGGGACAGGGCACGAGCAGTACTTC	TRBD1	TRBV7-8	TRBJ2-7	NA
CASSSTGLDQETQYF	TGTGCCAGCAGCTCTACGGGACTAGATCAAGAGACCCAGTACTTC	TRBD2	TRBV7-8	TRBJ2-5	NA
CSAPVWLTRGNEQFF	TGCAGTGCTCCAGTTTGGCTGACTAGAGGCAATGAGCAGTTCTTC	NA	TRBV20-1	TRBJ2-1	many
CASSEIRSGEQYF	TGTGCCAGCAGTGAAATTCGATCGGGGGAGCAGTACTTC	NA	TRBV2	TRBJ2-7	NA
CSVRDRQRETQYF	TGCAGCGTCCGGGACAGGCAGAGGGAGACCCAGTACTTC	TRBD1	TRBV29-1	TRBJ2-5	NA
CASSSRFADNYNEQFF	TGTGCCAGCAGCTCCCGATTCGCGGACAACTACAATGAGCAGTTCTTC	NA	TRBV11-2	TRBJ2-1	many
CASSLRRALGGGSSYEQYF	TGTGCCAGCAGCTTAAGGAGGGCCTTAGGCGGAGGGAGCTCCTACGAGCAGTACTTC	NA	TRBV7-8	TRBJ2-7	NA
CASSQTPTAYEQYF	TGTGCCAGCAGCCAAACCCCTACCGCCTACGAGCAGTACTTC	NA	TRBV7-9	TRBJ2-7	NA
CASSVGPPNTQYF	TGTGCCAGCAGCGTAGGCCCGCCTAATACGCAGTATTTT	NA	TRBV9	TRBJ2-3	many
CSARDLGAYNEQFF	TGCAGTGCTAGAGATTTGGGGGCCTACAATGAGCAGTTCTTC	NA	TRBV20-1	TRBJ2-1	many
CASSFSPSEQYF	TGTGCCAGCAGTTTTAGTCCCTCCGAGCAGTACTTC	NA	TRBV12-3/TRBV12-4	TRBJ2-7	few
CSAARESDQYF	TGCAGTGCTGCGCGGGAGTCCGATCAGTACTTC	TRBD2	TRBV20-1	TRBJ2-4	NA
CCARVLAGAKNIQYF	TGCTGTGCTAGGGTCCTAGCGGGAGCCAAAAACATTCAGTACTTC	TRBD2	TRBV20-1	TRBJ2-4	NA
CASSLDGGRTGEPQHF	TGTGCCAGCAGCTTGGACGGGGGACGAACTGGGGAACCCCAGCATTTT	NA	TRBV5-4	TRBJ1-5	NA
CSASLWTTTPAEKLFF	TGCAGTGCTAGCCTATGGACTACCACCCCAGCAGAAAAACTGTTTTTT	NA	TRBV20-1	TRBJ1-4	many
CSATLFSGTYNEQFF	TGCAGTGCTACCCTTTTTAGCGGGACGTACAATGAGCAGTTCTTC	TRBD2	TRBV20-1	TRBJ2-1	few
CASTLPSSPLHF	TGTGCCAGCACCCTCCCCAGCTCACCCCTCCACTTT	NA	TRBV28	TRBJ1-6	NA
CASRGSGLTLNEQFF	TGTGCCAGCAGGGGGTCTGGGCTAACTCTCAATGAGCAGTTCTTC	NA	TRBV12-3/TRBV12-4	TRBJ2-1	few
CSAISTRQSNTGELFF	TGCAGTGCTATATCCACTCGGCAGTCGAACACCGGGGAGCTGTTTTTT	NA	TRBV20-1	TRBJ2-2	many
CASSAEVRGPNTEAFF	TGTGCCAGCAGCGCCGAGGTTCGGGGACCGAACACTGAAGCTTTCTTT	NA	TRBV5-5	TRBJ1-1	many
CASLPGWPGSYNEQFF	TGTGCCAGCCTCCCAGGATGGCCAGGGTCCTACAATGAGCAGTTCTTC	NA	TRBV28	TRBJ2-1	many
CASSLGQGAPYGYTF	TGCGCCAGCAGCTTGGGACAGGGGGCTCCCTATGGCTACACCTTC	TRBD1	TRBV5-1	TRBJ1-2	few
CAISETLTYEQYF	TGTGCCATCAGTGAGACGCTAACCTACGAGCAGTACTTC	NA	TRBV10-3	TRBJ2-7	many
CSVETWGQEETQYF	TGCAGCGTTGAGACCTGGGGGCAGGAAGAGACCCAGTACTTC	NA	TRBV29-1	TRBJ2-5	NA